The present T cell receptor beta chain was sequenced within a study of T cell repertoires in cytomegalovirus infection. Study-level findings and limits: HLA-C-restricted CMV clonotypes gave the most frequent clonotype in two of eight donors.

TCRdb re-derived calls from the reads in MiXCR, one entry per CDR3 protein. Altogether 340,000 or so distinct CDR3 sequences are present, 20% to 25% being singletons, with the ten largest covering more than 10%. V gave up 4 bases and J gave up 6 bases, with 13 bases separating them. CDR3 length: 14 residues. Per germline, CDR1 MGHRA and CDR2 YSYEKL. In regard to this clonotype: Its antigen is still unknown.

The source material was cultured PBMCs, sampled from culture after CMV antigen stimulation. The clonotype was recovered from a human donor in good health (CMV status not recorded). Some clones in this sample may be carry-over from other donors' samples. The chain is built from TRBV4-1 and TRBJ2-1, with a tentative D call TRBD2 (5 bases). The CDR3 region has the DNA TGCGCCAGCAGCCTCGGGATCCAACGCAATGAGCAGTTCTTC. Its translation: CASSLGIQRNEQFF.